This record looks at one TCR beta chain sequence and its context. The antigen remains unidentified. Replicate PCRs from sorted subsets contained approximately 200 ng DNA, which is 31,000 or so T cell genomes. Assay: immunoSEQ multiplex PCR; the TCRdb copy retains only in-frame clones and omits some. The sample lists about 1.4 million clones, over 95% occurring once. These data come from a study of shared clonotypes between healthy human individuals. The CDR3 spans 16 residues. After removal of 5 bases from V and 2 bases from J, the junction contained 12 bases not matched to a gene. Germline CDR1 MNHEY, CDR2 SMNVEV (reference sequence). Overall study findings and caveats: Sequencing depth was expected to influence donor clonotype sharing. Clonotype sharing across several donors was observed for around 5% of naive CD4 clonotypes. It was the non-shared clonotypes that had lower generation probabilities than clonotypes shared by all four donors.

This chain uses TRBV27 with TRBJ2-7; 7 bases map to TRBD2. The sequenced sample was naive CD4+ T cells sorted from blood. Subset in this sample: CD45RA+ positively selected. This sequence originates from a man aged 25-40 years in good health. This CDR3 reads CASSPPRAGVPYEQYF. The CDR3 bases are TGTGCCAGCAGTCCCCCAAGGGCGGGAGTCCCCTACGAGCAGTACTTC.